The 5 T cell receptor beta chains presented below share a single source sample, sequenced in a study of blood T cell repertoires in COVID-19. Sequenced by immunoSEQ multiplex PCR; TCRdb stores in-frame clones only, minus some. The table includes about 250,000 clones, 70% to 90% detected once. Sequencing input: PBMCs or T cells enriched from blood (not recorded which). The receptors here all came from a woman aged 45 to 65 who had been exposed to COVID-19.

The chain is built from TRBV10-1 and TRBJ1-1; the D is unclear. Trimming removed 0 bases from V and 8 bases from J, with 7 bases in between. Germline V CDR1 and CDR2: WNHNN, SYGVQD (reference sequence). This CDR3 has 12 amino acids. The CDR3, as DNA: TGCGCCAGCAGTGAGTCGGGAGGAGAAGCTTTCTTT. Its protein is CASSESGGEAFF.

There are many counts of this clone. The chain has TRBV6-4 and TRBJ2-3; D gene uncertain. CDR1 and CDR2 (germline): MRHNA, SNTAGT. Between the trimmed V and J ends, which lost 3 bases and 4 bases, there was a span of 8 bases. CDR3 length: 13 residues. CDR3 amino acids: CASSDRDSDTQYF. The CDR3 DNA follows: TGTGCCAGCAGTGATCGCGATTCAGATACGCAGTATTTT.

Written as DNA, the CDR3 is TGTGCCAGCAGTTACTCAGGCAGGCCCGATCAGCCCCAGCATTTT. It is translated as CASSYSGRPDQPQHF. The gene calls are TRBV6-5 and TRBJ1-5; D is uncertain. Germline CDR1 MNHEY, CDR2 SVGAGI. Trimming left V 0 bases short and J 5 bases short, with 11 bases between. The CDR3 is 15 amino acids.

The chain links TRBV28 to TRBJ1-1; D is unresolved. Trimming took 6 bases from V and 2 from J, leaving 13 bases between them. Germline V CDR1 and CDR2: MDHEN, SYDVKM. This CDR3 spans 14 amino acids. CDR3 protein: CASSFRGRNTEAFF. CDR3 nucleotide sequence: TGTGCCAGCAGCTTTAGAGGGCGAAACACTGAAGCTTTCTTT.

This chain uses TRBV12-5 with TRBJ1-2; D gene uncertain. Trimming pared 3 bases from V and 1 base from J, leaving 18 bases between. CDR1 and CDR2 (germline): LGHNT, FRNRAP. The CDR3 extends over 17 amino acids. This CDR3 reads CASGFRQASIFNYGYTF. The CDR3 DNA reads TGTGCTAGTGGTTTCCGGCAGGCGTCGATTTTTAACTATGGCTACACCTTC.